This TCR beta chain was observed in a study of T cell responses to AZD1222 COVID-19 vaccine. Whole-study findings and limits: Along spike, vaccine-associated CD4 TCRs were found throughout, with dominance at 160-218 and 743-854. A rise in Spike-specific TCR breadth and depth followed two AZD1222 doses. Donors in the cohort were predominantly white British and more often female, and clonal diversity was possibly underestimated.

Trimming cost V 8 bases and J 2 bases; bases outside gene matches: 6. Per germline, CDR1 LNHDA and CDR2 SQIVND (reference sequence). The CDR3 runs 15 residues. The protocol was immunoSEQ multiplex PCR, while the TCRdb copy is restricted to in-frame clones and leaves out a portion. The sample includes over 120,000 clones, nearly 90% of them seen just once. As for this clone: Its antigen remains unidentified.

The chain recombines TRBV19 with TRBJ2-2; 9 bases agree with TRBD1. Source: peripheral blood, taken 28 days after the second dose of the MenACWY control vaccine. The sequence was collected from an adult who received the MenACWY meningococcal vaccine as a control. The CDR3 DNA sequence: TGTGCCAGTCACTTGGGACAGGGAAACACCGGGGAGCTGTTTTTT. This codes for CASHLGQGNTGELFF.